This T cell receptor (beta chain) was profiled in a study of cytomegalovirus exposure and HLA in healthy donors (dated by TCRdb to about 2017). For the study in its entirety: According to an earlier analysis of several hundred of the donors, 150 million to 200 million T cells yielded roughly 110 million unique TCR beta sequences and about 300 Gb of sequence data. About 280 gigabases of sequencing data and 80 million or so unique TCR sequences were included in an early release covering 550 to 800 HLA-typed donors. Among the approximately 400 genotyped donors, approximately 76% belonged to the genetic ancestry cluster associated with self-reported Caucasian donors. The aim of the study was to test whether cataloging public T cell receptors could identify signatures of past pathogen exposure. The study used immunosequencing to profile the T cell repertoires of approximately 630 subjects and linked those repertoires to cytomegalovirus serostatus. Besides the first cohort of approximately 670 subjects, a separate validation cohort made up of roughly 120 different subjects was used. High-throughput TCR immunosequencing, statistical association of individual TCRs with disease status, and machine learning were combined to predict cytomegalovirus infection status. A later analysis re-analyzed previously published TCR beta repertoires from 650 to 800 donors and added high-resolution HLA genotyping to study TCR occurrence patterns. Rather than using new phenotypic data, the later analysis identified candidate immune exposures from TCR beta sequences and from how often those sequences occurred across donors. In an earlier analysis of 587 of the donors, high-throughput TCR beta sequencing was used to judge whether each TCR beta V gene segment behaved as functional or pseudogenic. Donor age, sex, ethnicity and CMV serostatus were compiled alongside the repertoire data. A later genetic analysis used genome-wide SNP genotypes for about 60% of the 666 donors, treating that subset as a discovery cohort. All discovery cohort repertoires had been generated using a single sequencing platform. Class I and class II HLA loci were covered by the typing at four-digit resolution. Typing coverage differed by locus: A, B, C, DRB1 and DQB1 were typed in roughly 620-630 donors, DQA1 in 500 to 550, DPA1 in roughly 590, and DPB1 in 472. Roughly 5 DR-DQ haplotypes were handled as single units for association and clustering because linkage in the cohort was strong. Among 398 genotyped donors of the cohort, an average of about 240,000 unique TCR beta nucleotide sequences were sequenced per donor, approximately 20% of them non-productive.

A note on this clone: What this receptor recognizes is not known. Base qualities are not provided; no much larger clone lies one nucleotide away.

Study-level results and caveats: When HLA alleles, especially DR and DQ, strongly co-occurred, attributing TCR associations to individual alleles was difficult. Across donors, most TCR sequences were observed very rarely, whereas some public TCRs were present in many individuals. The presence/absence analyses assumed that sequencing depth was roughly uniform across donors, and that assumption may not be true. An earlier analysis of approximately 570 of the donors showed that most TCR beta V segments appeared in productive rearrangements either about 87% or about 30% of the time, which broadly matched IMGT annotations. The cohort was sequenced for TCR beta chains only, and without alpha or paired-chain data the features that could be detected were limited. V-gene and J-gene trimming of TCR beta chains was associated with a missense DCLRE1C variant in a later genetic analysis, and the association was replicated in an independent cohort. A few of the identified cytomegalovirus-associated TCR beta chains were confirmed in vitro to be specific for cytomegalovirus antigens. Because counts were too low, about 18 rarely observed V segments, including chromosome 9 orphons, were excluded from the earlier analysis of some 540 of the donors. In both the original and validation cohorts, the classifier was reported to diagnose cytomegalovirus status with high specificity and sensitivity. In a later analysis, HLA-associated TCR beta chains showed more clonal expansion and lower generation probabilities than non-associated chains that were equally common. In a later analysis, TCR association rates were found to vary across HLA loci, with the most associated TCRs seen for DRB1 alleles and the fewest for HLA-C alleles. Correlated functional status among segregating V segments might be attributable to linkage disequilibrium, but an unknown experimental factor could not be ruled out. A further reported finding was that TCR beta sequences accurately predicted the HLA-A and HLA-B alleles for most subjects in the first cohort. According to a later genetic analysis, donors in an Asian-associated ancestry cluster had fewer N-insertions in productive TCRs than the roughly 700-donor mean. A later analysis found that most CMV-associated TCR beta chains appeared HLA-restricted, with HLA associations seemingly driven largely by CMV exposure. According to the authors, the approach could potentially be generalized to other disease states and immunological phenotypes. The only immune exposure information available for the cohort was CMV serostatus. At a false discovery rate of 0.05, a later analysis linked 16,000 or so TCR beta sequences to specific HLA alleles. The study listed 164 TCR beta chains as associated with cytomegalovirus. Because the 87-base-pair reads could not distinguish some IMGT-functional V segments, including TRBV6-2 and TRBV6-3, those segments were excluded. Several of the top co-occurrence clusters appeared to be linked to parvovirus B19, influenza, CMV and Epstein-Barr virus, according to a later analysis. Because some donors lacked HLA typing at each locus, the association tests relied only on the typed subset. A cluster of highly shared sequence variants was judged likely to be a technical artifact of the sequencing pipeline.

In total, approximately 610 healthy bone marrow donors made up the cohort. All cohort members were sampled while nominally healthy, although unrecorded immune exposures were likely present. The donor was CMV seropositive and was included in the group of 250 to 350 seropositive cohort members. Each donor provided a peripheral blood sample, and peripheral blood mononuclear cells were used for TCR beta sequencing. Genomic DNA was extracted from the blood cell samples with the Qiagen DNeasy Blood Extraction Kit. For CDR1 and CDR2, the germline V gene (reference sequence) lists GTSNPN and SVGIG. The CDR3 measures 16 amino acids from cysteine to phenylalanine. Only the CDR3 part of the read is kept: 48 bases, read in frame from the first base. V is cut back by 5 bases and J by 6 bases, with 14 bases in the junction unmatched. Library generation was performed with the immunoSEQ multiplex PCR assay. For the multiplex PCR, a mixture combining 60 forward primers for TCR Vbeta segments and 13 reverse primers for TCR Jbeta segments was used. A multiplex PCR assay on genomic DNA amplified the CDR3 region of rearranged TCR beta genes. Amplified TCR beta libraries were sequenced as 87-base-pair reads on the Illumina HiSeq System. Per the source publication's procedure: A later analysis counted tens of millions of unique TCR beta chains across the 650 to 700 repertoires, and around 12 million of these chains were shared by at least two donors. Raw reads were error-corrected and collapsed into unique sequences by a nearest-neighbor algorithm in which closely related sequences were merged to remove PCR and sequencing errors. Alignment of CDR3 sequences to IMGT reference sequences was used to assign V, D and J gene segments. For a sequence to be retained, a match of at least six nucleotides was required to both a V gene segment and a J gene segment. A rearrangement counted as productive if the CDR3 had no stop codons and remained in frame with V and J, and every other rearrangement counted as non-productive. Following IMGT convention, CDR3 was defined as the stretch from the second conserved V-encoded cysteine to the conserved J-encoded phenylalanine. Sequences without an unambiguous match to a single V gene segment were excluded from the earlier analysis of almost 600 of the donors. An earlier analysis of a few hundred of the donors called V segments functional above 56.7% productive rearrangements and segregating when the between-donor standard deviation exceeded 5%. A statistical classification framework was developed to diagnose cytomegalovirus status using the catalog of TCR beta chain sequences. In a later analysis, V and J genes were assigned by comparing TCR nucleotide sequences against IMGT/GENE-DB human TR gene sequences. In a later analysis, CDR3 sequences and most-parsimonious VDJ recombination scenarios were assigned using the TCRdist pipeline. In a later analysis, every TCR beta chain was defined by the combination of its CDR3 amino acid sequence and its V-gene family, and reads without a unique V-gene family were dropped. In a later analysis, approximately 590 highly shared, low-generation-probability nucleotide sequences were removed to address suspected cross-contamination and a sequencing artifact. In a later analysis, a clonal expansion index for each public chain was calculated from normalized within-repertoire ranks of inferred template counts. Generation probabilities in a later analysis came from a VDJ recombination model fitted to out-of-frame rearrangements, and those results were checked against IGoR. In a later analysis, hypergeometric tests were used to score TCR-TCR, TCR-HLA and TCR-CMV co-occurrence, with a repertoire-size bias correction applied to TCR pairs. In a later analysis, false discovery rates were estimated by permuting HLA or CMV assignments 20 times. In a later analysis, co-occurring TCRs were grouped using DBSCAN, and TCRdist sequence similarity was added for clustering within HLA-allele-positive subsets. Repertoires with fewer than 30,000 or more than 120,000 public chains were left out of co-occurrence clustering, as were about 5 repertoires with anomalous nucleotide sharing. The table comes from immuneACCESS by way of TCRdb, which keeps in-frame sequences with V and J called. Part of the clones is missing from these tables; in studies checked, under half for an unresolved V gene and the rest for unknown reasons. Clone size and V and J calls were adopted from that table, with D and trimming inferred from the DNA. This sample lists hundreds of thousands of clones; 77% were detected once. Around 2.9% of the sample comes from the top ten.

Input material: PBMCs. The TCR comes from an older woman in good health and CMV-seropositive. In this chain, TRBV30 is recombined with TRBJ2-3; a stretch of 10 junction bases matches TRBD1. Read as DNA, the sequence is TGTGCCTGGGACAGTCGACAGGGGGCGCGATCGGATACGCAGTATTTT. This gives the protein CAWDSRQGARSDTQYF.